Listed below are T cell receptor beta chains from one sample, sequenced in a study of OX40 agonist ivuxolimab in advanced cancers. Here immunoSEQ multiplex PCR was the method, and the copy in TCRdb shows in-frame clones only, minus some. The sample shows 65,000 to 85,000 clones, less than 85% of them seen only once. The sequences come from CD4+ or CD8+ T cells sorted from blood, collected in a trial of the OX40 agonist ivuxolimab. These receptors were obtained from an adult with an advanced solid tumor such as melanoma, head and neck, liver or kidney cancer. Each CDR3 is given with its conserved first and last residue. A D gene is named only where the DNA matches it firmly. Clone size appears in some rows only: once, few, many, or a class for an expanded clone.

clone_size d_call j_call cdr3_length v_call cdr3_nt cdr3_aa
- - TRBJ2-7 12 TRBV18 TGTGCCAGCTCACCGGACCGGATCGAGCAGTACTTC CASSPDRIEQYF
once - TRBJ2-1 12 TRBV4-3 TGCGCCAGCAGCCAAGATTTTCGTGAGCAGTTCTTC CASSQDFREQFF
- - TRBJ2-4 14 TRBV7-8 TGTGCCAGCAGCCCTCTACTAGCCAAAAACATTCAGTACTTC CASSPLLAKNIQYF
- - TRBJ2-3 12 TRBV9 TGTGCCAGCAGCGTAGCAGCAGATACGCAGTATTTT CASSVAADTQYF
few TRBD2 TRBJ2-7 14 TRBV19 TGTGCCAGTAGAACTAGCGGGAGGAGGGACGAGCAGTACTTC CASRTSGRRDEQYF
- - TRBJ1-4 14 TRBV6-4 TGTGCCAGCAGCGTAGACCCGGGGAAGGGAAAACTGTTTTTT CASSVDPGKGKLFF
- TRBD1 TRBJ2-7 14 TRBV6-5 TGTGCCAGCAGTTACAAGGGACAGGGATACGAGCAGTACTTC CASSYKGQGYEQYF
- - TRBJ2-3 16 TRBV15 TGTGCCACCAGCAGAGGTCAGGAGCAGAGCACAGATACGCAGTATTTT CATSRGQEQSTDTQYF
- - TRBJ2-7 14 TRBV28 TGTGCCAGCCTTCAGGACGGTTCTTCCTACGAGCAGTACTTC CASLQDGSSYEQYF
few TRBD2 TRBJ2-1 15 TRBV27 TGTGCCAGCAGTCCGACTAGCGCATCAGTCAATGAGCAGTTCTTC CASSPTSASVNEQFF
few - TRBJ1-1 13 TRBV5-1 TGCGCCAGCAGCTTTAGGGAGAACACTGAAGCTTTCTTT CASSFRENTEAFF
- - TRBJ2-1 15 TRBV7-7 TGTGCCAGCAGCGTTTCCCGGGACACCTACAATGAGCAGTTCTTC CASSVSRDTYNEQFF
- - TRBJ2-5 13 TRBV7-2 TGTGCCAGCAGCCGAGGGTTTCAAGAGACCCAGTACTTC CASSRGFQETQYF
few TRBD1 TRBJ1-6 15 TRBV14 TGTGCCAGCAGCCTTAAACAGGGGGGGAATTCACCCCTCCACTTT CASSLKQGGNSPLHF
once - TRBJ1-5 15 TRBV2 TGTGCCAGCAGTTTTGGCAGGGAGGGCAATCAGCCCCAGCATTTT CASSFGREGNQPQHF
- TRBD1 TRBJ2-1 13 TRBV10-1 TGCGCCAGCAGTGAGATAGGGGGCTATGAGCAGTTCTTC CASSEIGGYEQFF
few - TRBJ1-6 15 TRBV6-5 TGTGCCAGCAGTTACTCGAGATCCGGGGATTCACCCCTCCACTTT CASSYSRSGDSPLHF
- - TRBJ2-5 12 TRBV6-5 TGTGCCAGCAGTCAACACCAAGAGACCCAGTACTTC CASSQHQETQYF
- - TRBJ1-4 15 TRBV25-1 TGTGCCAGCGGAGCCGGTGGGGCGGGTAATGAAAAACTGTTTTTT CASGAGGAGNEKLFF
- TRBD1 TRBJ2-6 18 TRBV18 TGTGCCAGCTCACCACCGGGACAGGGAAGTACTGGGGCCAACGTCCTGACTTTC CASSPPGQGSTGANVLTF
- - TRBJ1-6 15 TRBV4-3 TGCGCCAGCAGCCTGACTAGCTCCTATAATTCACCCCTCCACTTT CASSLTSSYNSPLHF
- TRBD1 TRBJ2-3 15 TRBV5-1 TGCGCCAGCAGCTGGGACAGGGGCCGCACAGATACGCAGTATTTT CASSWDRGRTDTQYF
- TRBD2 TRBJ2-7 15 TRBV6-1 TGTGCCAGCAGTGAACTAGCGGGAGCTTCCTACGAGCAGTACTTC CASSELAGASYEQYF